Below, one T cell receptor (beta chain) is given with its context. Its antigen is not known. The V and J ends lost 2 bases and 5 bases, in that order; junction bases with no gene match: 9. The germline V gene has CDR1 MGHRA and CDR2 YSYEKL. This CDR3 region has 16 residues. This entry comes from a study of STAT5B mutations in CD4+ large granular lymphocyte leukemia. Study results and caveats: Patient CD4-sorted repertoires looked more clonal than healthy CD4+ repertoires, even without putative leukemic clones. TRBV06-family usage was enriched in top patient clones (8/27) versus controls (2/35).

Data came from immunoSEQ multiplex PCR; TCRdb stores just in-frame clones and leaves some out. The sample contains 35,000 or so clones, 69% of which appear only once. The sequenced sample was CD4+ T cells from blood buffy coats. The rearrangement uses TRBV4-1 and TRBJ2-3; 8 nucleotides agree with TRBD1. The origin of this receptor is a human donor in good health. Here the CDR3 DNA reads TGCGCCAGCAGCCAACCTAGGACAGGGTTGAGAGATACGCAGTATTTT. Residues: CASSQPRTGLRDTQYF.